This TCR beta chain was obtained from a study of T cells in Graves' hyperthyroidism and ophthalmopathy (dated by TCRdb to the late 2010s). The study in broad terms: Peripheral blood samples were taken at initial diagnosis, before any treatment was given. Once sampling was done, hyperthyroidism patients were given methimazole at a starting dose of 30 mg daily, whereas ophthalmopathy patients were given high-dose intravenous methylprednisolone. According to the paper, TCR Vbeta CDR3 sequencing was carried out on more than 120 peripheral blood samples, which came from 40 to 45 ophthalmopathy, 70 to 80 hyperthyroidism and roughly 17 progressor patients. Prospective prediction of ophthalmopathy was tested in an independent validation cohort of 18 hyperthyroidism patients and some 17 patients who later progressed to ophthalmopathy. In addition, the study compared T-cell repertoires in thyroid tissue and in blood from over 5 Graves' hyperthyroidism patients. TCR V-J signatures able to tell the groups apart were searched for in a discovery cohort of 90 to 100 patients, of whom over 40 had Graves' ophthalmopathy and around 58 had stable Graves' hyperthyroidism. The approximately 100 discovery patients were divided at random into training and test sets in a 7:3 ratio. Broad study findings and their caveats: Most expanded thyroid clonotypes (frequency above 0.001) were also detected in blood, suggesting blood repertoires may reflect thyroid immune responses. A model built on a 13 V-J signature distinguished ophthalmopathy from stable hyperthyroidism, reaching roughly 88% sensitivity and about 81% specificity in cross-validation and 80%/75% in testing. In validation, the model predicted progression to ophthalmopathy with about 71% sensitivity and 72.22% specificity, a median of around six months before onset. Sample size was not statistically predetermined, and blinding of investigators to group allocation was not performed.

The germline V gene sets CDR1 to MDHEN and CDR2 to SYDVKM. The V end loses 2 bases and the J end loses 4 bases, and a stretch of 8 bases separates them. Reading from cysteine to phenylalanine, the CDR3 counts 13 amino acids. The only DNA kept is the CDR3, 39 bases in frame from the first base. Amplification of TCR beta CDR3 regions was carried out from RNA transcripts. The TCR CDR3 was subjected to a first round of RT-PCR using the HTBI primer set and the Qiagen OneStep RT-PCR kit. Libraries were constructed in a second round of multiplex PCR, after which size selection and purification were performed. The libraries were sequenced on an Illumina HiSeq2000 using paired-end 100 bp reads. On the authors' methods: Raw data were processed with SOAPnuke, discarding reads with adapters, uncalled bases, mean Phred below 15, or no exact constant-primer or identifier match. COPE v1.2.5 was used to merge high-quality paired reads, and clonotypes were defined as unique nucleotide sequences. Clonotypes were aligned to IMGT TRBV, TRBD and TRBJ reference segments using MiTCR v1.1. The analysis was restricted to V-J combinations with a frequency above 0.0001, which together covered 99.2% of the repertoires. The TCS score was defined as the ratio of F50 (clonal expansion) to E x V (chaos), calculated using BLOSUM62-based TCRdist between CDR3 peptides within each V-J. Welch's t-statistics and random forest reduced roughly 540 V-J features to fewer than 15, which were used in a naive Bayes classifier (R e1071). In-frame beta chains were kept once TCRdb had trimmed the public reads at Q25 with fastp and called clones with MiXCR. Merged by CDR3 protein, the rows form single entries marked with the most common genes and DNA. The V and J calls follow TCRdb's processing rather than the paper's. Counted in this sample were under 250,000 distinct CDR3 sequences; over 20% of them appeared once. Of the sample, around 32% falls within the top ten clones.

Ophthalmopathy patients had moderately to severely active disease, with a Clinical Activity Score of 3 or more, a NOSPECS grade of 4 or more, and a disease duration of less than 3 months. Any patient with an uncontrolled infection, another autoimmune disease, pregnancy or lactation was excluded. Diagnoses were established on the basis of clinical symptoms, serum thyroxine and TRAb, thyroid ultrasound, and orbital computed tomography. Ficoll-Paque density gradient centrifugation was used to isolate PBMCs from about 9 ml of fresh peripheral blood. Trizol reagent was used to extract total RNA, and RNA quality was then checked on an Agilent 2100 Bioanalyzer. Many counts were recorded for this clonotype. There is no known antigen for this receptor. A read error may be the cause here, since a much bigger clone is one base away.

This sequence originates from a woman aged 40 to 49 with Graves' ophthalmopathy. Here the chain combines TRBV28 and TRBJ1-2, with no D gene named confidently. Specimen: blood. The DNA is as follows: TGTGCCAGCAGTTTAAAGGCGATCTATGGCTACACCTTC. Its translation reads: CASSLKAIYGYTF.